The sequence of this TCR beta chain was determined in a study of T-cell reconstitution after alpha-beta-depleted transplantation in children. Unique molecular identifiers were built into the TCRbeta library. MiXCR, run by TCRdb on the PCR reads, gives a single entry per CDR3 protein. The table has almost 500,000 distinct CDR3 sequences, approximately 10% seen once; the top ten hold 2% to 2.5%. Notes on the study in general: In patients about two months after transplant, alpha-beta T cells reportedly arose from several hundred expanded graft clones. T-cell counts and diversity at one year following transplant were attributed mainly to newly produced T cells. Recipient T cells and thymic progenitors that survived were the source of the high TCRbeta diversity seen at day 60 in some patients.

The V and J ends lost 3 bases and 4 bases respectively, with 28 bases between them. The CDR3 covers 19 residues. Germline assignment: CDR1 SGHDT and CDR2 YYEEEE. This clonotype was detected ten times or more. The target antigen is unknown. The TCR was taken from a child aged 2 to 10 with inherited bone marrow failure, due to receive a stem cell transplant. The gene calls are TRBV5-6 and TRBJ1-1; maybe TRBD1 (5 bases). The material was PBMCs, obtained before TCRalphabeta/CD19-depleted stem cell transplant. CDR3 coding DNA: TGTGCCAGCAGCTGGGTTTTCACAGGCCCGGGCACCGAGGGCACTGAAGCTTTCTTT. Residues: CASSWVFTGPGTEGTEAFF.